This T cell receptor (beta chain) was sequenced in a study of vaccination and CD4 T cells after COVID-19 (dated by TCRdb to between 2021 and 2023). Study-level background: Convalescent patients had a positive SARS-CoV-2 result on nasal swab PCR, and of these patients, some ten had mild disease and one had severe disease. Post-vaccine blood samples were taken a median of around 70 days after the second vaccine dose, with a range of 14 to 241 days. Each participant got two doses of either the Pfizer-BioNTech BNT162b2 vaccine (n=8) or the Moderna mRNA-1273 vaccine (n=2). In fewer than 12 COVID-19 convalescent patients and a handful of infection-naive healthy vaccine recipients, researchers compared the spike-specific CD4+ TCR repertoire from before mRNA vaccination with the repertoire from after. Post-COVID blood samples from convalescent patients were collected a median of around 100 days after diagnosis, with a range of roughly 30 to 161 days. Six males and four females were included in the convalescent cohort, with two Hispanic individuals, seven Caucasians, two Asians and one multiracial person represented.

About this clonotype: The antigen this receptor binds is unknown. No much larger clonotype is one base removed from it; base qualities were not supplied.

Broad study findings and their caveats: Nearly all vaccine-specific clones in convalescent patients (304 of 307) were mono-reactive for SARS-CoV-2 spike rather than cross-reactive with common cold coronaviruses. Relatively few convalescent patients were included in the study, and early timepoints after natural infection were not analyzed. Among convalescent patients, a median roughly 90% of the SARS-CoV-2-reactive clones seen after vaccination appeared only after vaccination, which suggests priming specific to the vaccine. An increase in the median number of SARS-CoV-2-reactive clonotypes from around 20 after infection to roughly 38 after vaccination was observed, but the change was not found to be significant.

Libraries were made using PCR. The sequencer listed for this sample is Illumina iSeq 100. The authors processed their data as follows. Non-productive sequences were filtered out, and CDR3s that did not start with C, did not end with F or W, or were shorter than 7 amino acids were discarded. Similarity between CDR3 sequences was evaluated in R version 3.6.1 using Levenshtein distances (stringdist) and unrooted phylogenetic trees (ape). TCRdb passed the public sequencing reads through fastp at Q25 and MiXCR, retaining productive beta sequences. Every CDR3 protein is listed once, alongside the most common genes and DNA of its rows. The V and J calls follow TCRdb's processing rather than the paper's. The sample table contains roughly 14,000 distinct CDR3 sequences; only one count was recorded for roughly 65% of them. The leading ten clones occupy less than 1.5% of the sample. The convalescent patients' positive SARS-CoV-2 PCR tests fell between March and December 2020, which was before the Alpha, Beta and Delta variants emerged in the United States. Ficoll-Paque Plus gradient centrifugation was used to isolate PBMCs from whole blood, and the isolated PBMCs were then either used fresh or cryopreserved at -140C.

CDR3 length: 19 amino acids, cysteine to phenylalanine. Of the read, only the CDR3 DNA is kept; its 57 bases are in frame from base 1. From a lookup of the germline V gene, CDR1 and CDR2 are SGHAT and FQNNGV. V and J lose 5 bases and 2 bases, and a span of 28 bases separates them. Sequencing used CD4+ T cells from blood, obtained after SARS-CoV-2 vaccination. The receptor was derived from a human donor who had recovered from COVID-19. The chain is made from TRBV11-2 and TRBJ2-7; the D gene is perhaps TRBD2, from 11 matching bases. The sequenced DNA is TGTGCCAGCAGCCAGATCCGGGACAGGGGACTAGCGGCTACCTACGAGCAGTACTTC. Protein translation: CASSQIRDRGLAATYEQYF.